This T cell receptor beta chain is from a study of glioma-infiltrating T cells after dendritic cell vaccination. The immunoSEQ assay amplified TCRB CDR3 from up to about 2 ug DNA. Some clones are missing from TCRdb's copy, which holds only in-frame ones; the method was immunoSEQ multiplex PCR. The profile shows about 92,000 clones, 85% to 90% of them singletons. Patients had residual fresh-frozen tumor tissue and more than two years of survival data. None of the glioblastoma patients had an isocitrate dehydrogenase mutation. PBMC sampling occurred before vaccination, two weeks after the third dose, and at progression. This clone was recorded once. This CDR3 is 16 amino acids long. Between the trimmed V and J ends, which lost 7 bases and 6 bases, there was a span of 23 bases. Germline V gene lookup returns CDR1 SGHTA and CDR2 FQGNSA.

The chain employs TRBV7-2 and TRBJ2-3; D might be TRBD1 (5 bases). The source material was blood, sampled before dendritic cell vaccination. This receptor was identified in a human donor with glioblastoma. This CDR3 is CASIDRRAAASDTQYF. The CDR3 coding sequence is TGTGCCAGCATCGACCGCAGGGCGGCAGCTAGTGATACGCAGTATTTT.